Sequencing of this T cell receptor beta chain was carried out in a study of response to subunit inactivated influenza vaccine. The CDR3 is 15 residues long. The germline V gene has CDR1 SGHRS and CDR2 YFSETQ. V was shortened by 0 bases and J by 2 bases, with 10 bases between the two germline ends. Whole-study findings and limits: The authors suggested that every seasonal influenza vaccination recruits few new T cells.

A few counts support this clonotype. Antigen: not known. TCRdb analysed the RT-PCR reads with MiXCR anew, one entry per CDR3 protein. The table includes 860,000 or so distinct CDR3 sequences, approximately 21% detected once. The receptor was derived from a man in his forties or fifties who received an inactivated influenza vaccine. J is TRBJ2-3 and V is TRBV5-1; weak D call: TRBD1 (6 bases). Sequenced material: PBMCs from blood, taken roughly 5 days after vaccination. CDR3 residues: CASSLVGHNTDTQYF. The CDR3 DNA reads as TGCGCCAGCAGCTTGGTGGGACACAACACAGATACGCAGTATTTT.